This T cell receptor (beta chain) was identified during a study of blood T cell repertoires in COVID-19. As for the study in general: Samples taken during acute and convalescent COVID-19 were collected in the United States, Italy and Spain. T cells, B-cell-depleted T cells, or PBMCs supplied cDNA or gDNA.

In the source study's methods: Estimation of nucleated cell counts relied on the amplification of reference gene primers. Assay: immunoSEQ multiplex PCR; the TCRdb copy retains only in-frame clones and omits some. V and J calls and clone size are copied from that table; D and trimming were computed from the DNA. The sample holds tens of thousands of clones, around 91% seen once. J lost 5 bases, V lost 6 bases, and 9 bases had no gene match. Germline CDR1 reads SGDLS; CDR2 reads YYNGEE. The CDR3 is made up of 15 amino acids. The origin of this receptor is a woman between 50 and 59 years old in a cohort sampled during active COVID-19. The V call is TRBV9, the J call TRBJ2-1; 9 nucleotides match TRBD2. Input material: peripheral blood. CDR3 in DNA: TGTGCCAGCACAACGGGACTAGCAAGCCACAATGAGCAGTTCTTC. Protein sequence: CASTTGLASHNEQFF.